This is a list of T cell receptor beta chains from one sample in a study of cytomegalovirus exposure and HLA in healthy donors. The assay was immunoSEQ multiplex PCR, and TCRdb's table has in-frame clones only and misses some. The table lists 65,000 to 75,000 clones, approximately 94% of them singletons, with 3.2% in the top ten. Sequenced sample: PBMCs. The receptors derive from a woman between 18 and 30 years old in good health and CMV-seropositive. The CDR3 runs from the conserved cysteine through the conserved F or W. The D gene is left open where the match is weak. Clone sizes are given selectively: once, few, many, or a class where the clone is expanded.

v_gene	d_gene	abundance	j_gene	CDR3nt	CDR3aa
TRBV7-9	TRBD1	-	TRBJ2-1	TGTGCCAGCAGCTTCGGGACAGGGACTCGTGAGCAGTTCTTC	CASSFGTGTREQFF
TRBV5-1	TRBD1	-	TRBJ1-2	TGCGCCAGCAGCTTTGACAGGGAGTCTGCCTACACCTTC	CASSFDRESAYTF
TRBV12-5	-	-	TRBJ2-1	TGTGCTAGTGGACGGGGTCTAGTAGTCAATGAGCAGTTCTTC	CASGRGLVVNEQFF
TRBV5-5	-	-	TRBJ1-2	TGTGCCAGCAGCTTGGAACCACAGGGAATCGGCTATGGCTACACCTTC	CASSLEPQGIGYGYTF
TRBV18	TRBD1	-	TRBJ1-1	TGTGCCAGCTCACCGTTAGGGACAGGAGGGAACACTGAAGCTTTCTTT	CASSPLGTGGNTEAFF
TRBV19	-	once	TRBJ1-5	TGTGCCAGTAGTTCCCCCGGGGGGCATAGCAATCAGCCCCAGCATTTT	CASSSPGGHSNQPQHF
TRBV7-2	TRBD2	-	TRBJ2-1	TGTGCCAGCAGCTTAGCTGGCCCTAGCGGGAGGACTGAGCAGTTCTTC	CASSLAGPSGRTEQFF
TRBV18	-	-	TRBJ2-1	TGTGCCAGCTCACCCCCCGAACTAGGCAATGAGCAGTTCTTC	CASSPPELGNEQFF
TRBV2	-	few	TRBJ1-5	TGTGCCAGCAGGGGGAGGGCGATCAATCAGCCCCAGCATTTT	CASRGRAINQPQHF
TRBV5-6	-	-	TRBJ2-3	TGTGCCAGCAGCTTGTTCCGGGGGGCTCCAGATACGCAGTATTTT	CASSLFRGAPDTQYF
TRBV9	TRBD1	-	TRBJ1-3	TGTGCCAGCAGCGCCGGCTACGGAACAGGGGTGATCTCTGGAAACACCATATATTTT	CASSAGYGTGVISGNTIYF
TRBV6-1	TRBD2	-	TRBJ2-5	TGTGCCAGCAGTGAACCCCGGGCTAGCGGGGTGCAAGAGACCCAGTACTTC	CASSEPRASGVQETQYF
TRBV11-2	-	-	TRBJ1-4	TGTGCCAGCAGCTTAGGTTCGGGGGTCACTAATGAAAAACTGTTTTTT	CASSLGSGVTNEKLFF
TRBV5-6	-	-	TRBJ2-7	TGTGCCAGCAGCTTGGTTGGTAGGGGTACGAGAGAGCAGTACTTC	CASSLVGRGTREQYF
TRBV5-4	-	-	TRBJ1-6	TGTGCCAGCAGCTTATCGCCGGATTCACCCCTCCACTTT	CASSLSPDSPLHF
TRBV9	TRBD1	-	TRBJ1-1	TGTGCCAGCAGCGTTAGCAGACAGGGGGCGAACACTGAAGCTTTCTTT	CASSVSRQGANTEAFF
TRBV5-1	-	-	TRBJ2-7	TGCGCCAGCAGCTTCGGGACACCTAGTTCCTACGAGCAGTACTTC	CASSFGTPSSYEQYF
TRBV7-6	TRBD2	-	TRBJ2-3	TGTGCCAGCAGCTCCCGGACTAGTTCGGATACGCAGTATTTT	CASSSRTSSDTQYF
TRBV19	TRBD2	-	TRBJ2-5	TGTGCCAGTATGACAGCGGGGGGCCTGCGAGAGACCCAGTACTTC	CASMTAGGLRETQYF
TRBV5-4	-	few	TRBJ1-2	TGTGCCAGCAGCGAAACAAACTATGGCTACACCTTC	CASSETNYGYTF
TRBV7-9	TRBD2	-	TRBJ2-1	TGTGCCAGCAGCTTACCGGACGGGGGGGCCTCCTACAATGAGCAGTTCTTC	CASSLPDGGASYNEQFF
TRBV5-1	-	once	TRBJ2-5	TGCGCCAGCAGCTTAGTTTTGACCCCCGGGGAGCAGTACTTC	CASSLVLTPGEQYF
TRBV11-2	TRBD1	-	TRBJ2-1	TGTGCCAGCAGCCGCGGGACAGGGTCCCCTAGGGAGCAGTTCTTC	CASSRGTGSPREQFF
TRBV7-8	TRBD1	-	TRBJ2-7	TGTGCCAGCAGCTTTGGACAGGGGGATATCTCCTACGAGCAGTACTTC	CASSFGQGDISYEQYF
TRBV4-1	-	-	TRBJ1-4	TGCGCCAGCAGCCAAGTTCAGGACCTCAGGGGAAAACTGTTTTTT	CASSQVQDLRGKLFF
TRBV28	-	-	TRBJ1-1	TGTGCCAGCAGTTACGGGTACACTGAAGCTTTCTTT	CASSYGYTEAFF
TRBV5-5	TRBD1	-	TRBJ1-2	TGTGCCAGCAGCTTGGGGACCCAATACGACAGGGTCATAGGCTACACCTTC	CASSLGTQYDRVIGYTF
TRBV5-1	-	-	TRBJ1-1	TGCGCCAGCAGCTTGATAAGCGGGAACACTGAAGCTTTCTTT	CASSLISGNTEAFF
TRBV19	-	-	TRBJ2-2	TGTGCCAGTAGTATCAGAGTTACGGGCGGGGAGCTGTTTTTT	CASSIRVTGGELFF
TRBV7-6	-	-	TRBJ2-1	TGTGCCAGCAGCTTAGGTAGCGACGATTACAATGAGCAGTTCTTC	CASSLGSDDYNEQFF
TRBV7-6	-	-	TRBJ2-1	TGTGCCAGCAGCCCTCTCAGGACACACAATGAGCAGTTCTTC	CASSPLRTHNEQFF
TRBV5-6	TRBD1	once	TRBJ2-2	TGTGCCAGCAGCTTTCAGGACAGGGGGCTCACCGGGGAGCTGTTTTTT	CASSFQDRGLTGELFF
TRBV30	TRBD1	-	TRBJ1-2	TGTGCCTGGAGTGTACTTAGGGCAGGGGGCCGGGGCTACACCTTC	CAWSVLRAGGRGYTF
TRBV29-1	TRBD2	-	TRBJ2-2	TGCAGCGTTGAAGCGGCGGGGGGGCGAACCGGGGAGCTGTTTTTT	CSVEAAGGRTGELFF
TRBV11-1	-	-	TRBJ2-3	TGTGCCAGCAGCTTTCTAGAAGCAGATACGCAGTATTTT	CASSFLEADTQYF
TRBV28	-	-	TRBJ1-1	TGTGCCAGCAGTTCTCGCCCAGGGGTGAACACTGAAGCTTTCTTT	CASSSRPGVNTEAFF
TRBV15	TRBD2	-	TRBJ2-1	TGTGCCACCAGCCAAGGAGGAGCGGGAGGGCCGTTCAATGAGCAGTTCTTC	CATSQGGAGGPFNEQFF
TRBV28	-	once	TRBJ2-7	TGTGCCAGCAGGAAGACTAGTCAGAATTTCTACGAGCAGTACTTC	CASRKTSQNFYEQYF
TRBV7-2	TRBD2	-	TRBJ2-4	TGTGCCAGCAGCCCTTTAGCGGGAACCAAAAACATTCAGTACTTC	CASSPLAGTKNIQYF
TRBV25-1	-	-	TRBJ1-6	TGTGCCAGCAGTGATTCGGGTAATTCACCCCTCCACTTT	CASSDSGNSPLHF
TRBV27	-	-	TRBJ2-1	TGTGCCAGCAGTTTTCAGTACGGGAGCAGGAACAATGAGCAGTTCTTC	CASSFQYGSRNNEQFF
TRBV7-9	TRBD2	-	TRBJ2-3	TGTGCCAGCAGCTTAACTAGCGGGGCCAACACAGATACGCAGTATTTT	CASSLTSGANTDTQYF
TRBV7-9	-	-	TRBJ1-1	TGTGCCAGCAGCCCCAGGGCTATGAACACTGAAGCTTTCTTT	CASSPRAMNTEAFF
TRBV6-1	-	-	TRBJ2-7	TGTGCCAGCAGTGGAGGGTACCGGCCCTACAACTACGAGCAGTACTTC	CASSGGYRPYNYEQYF
TRBV11-2	TRBD1	once	TRBJ1-1	TGTGCCAGCAGCGCCCGGACAGGGGGCACTGAAGCTTTCTTT	CASSARTGGTEAFF
TRBV5-4	-	-	TRBJ1-2	TGTGCCAGCAGCTTGCCCAGGGCAGAGTCCTATGGCTACACCTTC	CASSLPRAESYGYTF
TRBV7-2	-	-	TRBJ2-3	TGTGCCAGCAGCGCCATCCGGCCAGCGGTGGATACGCAGTATTTT	CASSAIRPAVDTQYF
TRBV11-2	TRBD2	-	TRBJ2-7	TGTGCCAGCAGCTCGGGACTAGCGGGCTACGAGCAGTACTTC	CASSSGLAGYEQYF
TRBV28	TRBD2	once	TRBJ2-2	TGTGCCAGCAGTTTCACGGGGGGGCCTTCCCCCGGGGAGCTGTTTTTT	CASSFTGGPSPGELFF
TRBV29-1	-	-	TRBJ2-7	TGCAGCGTTGAAAGGTACGGGGGAAAAGGCTACGAGCAGTACTTC	CSVERYGGKGYEQYF